This T cell receptor (beta chain) was found in a study of T cell repertoires in cytomegalovirus infection. Study-wide results and limits: Frequencies of public TCR beta families were cumulated, and this identified carriers of CMV plus the relevant HLA.

Concerning this clonotype: What it binds is not known.

Germline values: CDR1 LGHNT, CDR2 FRNRAP. V was pared by 6 bases and J by 8 bases, with 14 bases between. The CDR3 is 13 amino acids. One entry per CDR3 protein results from TCRdb running MiXCR on the reads. The sample comprises hundreds of thousands of distinct CDR3 sequences, 20% to 25% of which are singletons, and 6.5% to 10% rests with the top ten. The clonotype was recovered from a human donor in good health (CMV status not recorded). Some clones in this sample may be carry-over from other donors' samples. The chain joins TRBV12-5 to TRBJ2-1; weak D call: TRBD2 (6 bases). The sample consisted of CD8+ T cells from PBMCs. The CDR3 loop is CASGSVGGDEQFF. As DNA, the CDR3 is TGTGCTAGTGGGTCGGTGGGAGGAGATGAGCAGTTCTTC.